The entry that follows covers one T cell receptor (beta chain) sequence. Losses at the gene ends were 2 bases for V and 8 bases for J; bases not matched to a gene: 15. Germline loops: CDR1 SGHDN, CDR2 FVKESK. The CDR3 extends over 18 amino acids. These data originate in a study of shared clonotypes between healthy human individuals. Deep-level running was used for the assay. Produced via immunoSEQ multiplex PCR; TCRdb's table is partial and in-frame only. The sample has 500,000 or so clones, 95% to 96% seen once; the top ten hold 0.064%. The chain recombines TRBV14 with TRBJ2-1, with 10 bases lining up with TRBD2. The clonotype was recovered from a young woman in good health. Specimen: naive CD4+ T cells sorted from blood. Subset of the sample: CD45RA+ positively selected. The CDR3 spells CASSQRAFVAGGRDEQFF. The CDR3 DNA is TGTGCCAGCAGCCAAAGGGCTTTCGTAGCGGGAGGACGGGATGAGCAGTTCTTC.